Listed below are T cell receptor beta chains from one sample, sequenced in a study of blood T cell repertoires in COVID-19. Sequenced by immunoSEQ multiplex PCR; TCRdb stores in-frame clones only, minus some. The data hold roughly 150,000 clones, with approximately 81% observed a single time. What was sequenced was PBMCs or T cells enriched from blood (not recorded which). These receptors were collected from a man aged 60 to 69 who had recovered from COVID-19. Each CDR3 is given with its conserved first and last residue. Fields, in order: clone size, J gene, V gene, D gene, CDR3 protein, CDR3 DNA. A D gene is named only where the DNA matches it firmly. The size field is filled for only some rows; it gives once, few, many or a size class.

clone size: .
J gene: TRBJ2-1
V gene: TRBV3-1/TRBV3-2
D gene: TRBD2
CDR3 protein: CASSQQAGGLDNEQFF
CDR3 DNA: TGTGCCAGCAGCCAACAAGCGGGGGGGCTTGACAATGAGCAGTTCTTC

clone size: .
J gene: TRBJ2-3
V gene: TRBV7-6
D gene: TRBD2
CDR3 protein: CASSTSSGTSTDTQYF
CDR3 DNA: TGTGCCAGCAGCACCTCTAGCGGAACTTCCACAGATACGCAGTATTTT

clone size: once
J gene: TRBJ2-7
V gene: TRBV7-8
D gene: TRBD1
CDR3 protein: CASSLEQQGYEQYF
CDR3 DNA: TGTGCCAGCAGCTTAGAACAACAGGGGTACGAGCAGTACTTC

clone size: .
J gene: TRBJ1-5
V gene: TRBV28
D gene: .
CDR3 protein: CASSLLRQGRAQPQHF
CDR3 DNA: TGTGCCAGCAGTTTACTTCGGCAGGGGAGGGCTCAGCCCCAGCATTTT

clone size: few
J gene: TRBJ2-5
V gene: TRBV15
D gene: .
CDR3 protein: CATSRKLAPGETQYF
CDR3 DNA: TGTGCCACCAGCAGGAAACTAGCCCCAGGGGAGACCCAGTACTTC

clone size: .
J gene: TRBJ2-2
V gene: TRBV2
D gene: .
CDR3 protein: CASSGNPSGGNTGELFF
CDR3 DNA: TGTGCCAGCAGCGGAAACCCCTCCGGGGGGAACACCGGGGAGCTGTTTTTT

clone size: .
J gene: TRBJ1-2
V gene: TRBV9
D gene: TRBD1
CDR3 protein: CASSLGTGGHLLRAYTF
CDR3 DNA: TGTGCCAGCAGCCTAGGGACAGGGGGCCATCTTCTTCGGGCCTACACCTTC

clone size: once
J gene: TRBJ1-2
V gene: TRBV28
D gene: TRBD1
CDR3 protein: CASSQPDRGAGYTF
CDR3 DNA: TGTGCCAGCAGTCAACCTGACAGGGGGGCTGGCTACACCTTC

clone size: .
J gene: TRBJ2-3
V gene: TRBV15
D gene: .
CDR3 protein: CATSSSLGRTRASTDTQYF
CDR3 DNA: TGTGCCACCAGCAGCTCCTTAGGTAGGACTCGCGCTAGCACAGATACGCAGTATTTT

clone size: .
J gene: TRBJ2-7
V gene: TRBV5-1
D gene: TRBD2
CDR3 protein: CASSIGTSEQYF
CDR3 DNA: TGCGCCAGCAGCATCGGGACTAGCGAGCAGTACTTC

clone size: once
J gene: TRBJ1-4
V gene: TRBV30
D gene: .
CDR3 protein: CAWSLGGNEKLFF
CDR3 DNA: TGTGCCTGGAGTTTAGGGGGTAATGAAAAACTGTTTTTT

clone size: .
J gene: TRBJ2-5
V gene: TRBV5-4
D gene: .
CDR3 protein: CASSFGRSFEETQYF
CDR3 DNA: TGTGCCAGCAGCTTCGGGAGAAGTTTTGAAGAGACCCAGTACTTC

clone size: few
J gene: TRBJ2-7
V gene: TRBV7-5
D gene: .
CDR3 protein: CVRSLRLAGNEQYF
CDR3 DNA: TGTGTCAGAAGCCTCAGACTAGCGGGTAACGAGCAGTACTTC

clone size: few
J gene: TRBJ1-2
V gene: TRBV5-1
D gene: .
CDR3 protein: CASSLDRDTYGYTF
CDR3 DNA: TGCGCCAGCAGCTTGGACAGGGATACCTATGGCTACACCTTC

clone size: .
J gene: TRBJ2-5
V gene: TRBV29-1
D gene: TRBD2
CDR3 protein: CSVQIAGVGETQYF
CDR3 DNA: TGCAGCGTCCAAATAGCGGGAGTGGGAGAGACCCAGTACTTC

clone size: few
J gene: TRBJ1-5
V gene: TRBV5-3
D gene: TRBD1
CDR3 protein: CARSPWTGNSNQPQHF
CDR3 DNA: TGTGCCAGAAGCCCCTGGACAGGAAATAGCAATCAGCCCCAGCATTTT

clone size: .
J gene: TRBJ1-1
V gene: TRBV19
D gene: .
CDR3 protein: CASSTSMNTEAFF
CDR3 DNA: TGTGCCAGTAGTACTAGCATGAACACTGAAGCTTTCTTT

clone size: .
J gene: TRBJ2-1
V gene: TRBV24-1
D gene: TRBD1
CDR3 protein: CATSFSGQGYNEQFF
CDR3 DNA: TGTGCCACCAGCTTCTCTGGACAGGGTTACAATGAGCAGTTCTTC

clone size: .
J gene: TRBJ2-1
V gene: TRBV18
D gene: TRBD2
CDR3 protein: CASSPPRSGRNRNEQFF
CDR3 DNA: TGTGCCAGCTCACCACCCCGCAGCGGGAGGAACCGGAATGAGCAGTTCTTC

clone size: .
J gene: TRBJ2-2
V gene: TRBV12-5
D gene: .
CDR3 protein: CASGLYGELFF
CDR3 DNA: TGTGCTAGTGGTTTGTACGGGGAGCTGTTTTTT

clone size: .
J gene: TRBJ2-2
V gene: TRBV24-1
D gene: TRBD1
CDR3 protein: CATSDLPGTESTGELFF
CDR3 DNA: TGTGCCACCAGTGATTTACCCGGGACAGAGAGCACCGGGGAGCTGTTTTTT

clone size: .
J gene: TRBJ2-1
V gene: TRBV5-1
D gene: TRBD2
CDR3 protein: CASSPLIAGELNEQFF
CDR3 DNA: TGCGCCAGCAGCCCCCTAATAGCGGGGGAACTCAATGAGCAGTTCTTC

clone size: .
J gene: TRBJ2-5
V gene: TRBV6-5
D gene: TRBD2
CDR3 protein: CASSYSRGREETQYF
CDR3 DNA: TGTGCCAGCAGTTACTCGCGCGGGAGGGAAGAGACCCAGTACTTC

clone size: .
J gene: TRBJ2-2
V gene: TRBV19
D gene: TRBD2
CDR3 protein: CASTVRGGGSPGELFF
CDR3 DNA: TGTGCCAGTACCGTTCGCGGCGGGGGGTCCCCCGGGGAGCTGTTTTTT

clone size: .
J gene: TRBJ2-5
V gene: TRBV11-3
D gene: TRBD1
CDR3 protein: CASSLRQGETQYF
CDR3 DNA: TGTGCCAGCAGCCTCAGACAGGGTGAGACCCAGTACTTC